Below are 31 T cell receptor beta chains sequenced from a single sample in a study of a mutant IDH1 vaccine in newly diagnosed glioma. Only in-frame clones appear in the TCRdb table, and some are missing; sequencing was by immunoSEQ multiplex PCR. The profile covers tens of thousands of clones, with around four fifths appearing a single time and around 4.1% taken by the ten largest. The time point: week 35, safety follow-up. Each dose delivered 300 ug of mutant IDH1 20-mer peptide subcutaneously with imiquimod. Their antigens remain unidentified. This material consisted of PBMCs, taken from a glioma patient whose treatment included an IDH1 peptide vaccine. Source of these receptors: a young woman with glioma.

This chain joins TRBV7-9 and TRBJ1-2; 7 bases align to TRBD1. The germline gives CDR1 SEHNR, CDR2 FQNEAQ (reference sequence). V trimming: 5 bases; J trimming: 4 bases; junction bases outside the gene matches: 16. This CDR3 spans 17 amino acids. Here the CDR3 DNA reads TGTGCCAGCAGCCGCCGGGACAGTACTATTTTTAGCTATGGCTACACCTTC. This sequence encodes CASSRRDSTIFSYGYTF. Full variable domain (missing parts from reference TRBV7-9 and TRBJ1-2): DTGVSQNPRHKITKRGQNVTFRCDPISEHNRLYWYRQTLGQGPEFLTYFQNEAQLEKSRLLSDRFSAERPKGSFSTLEIQRTEQGDSAMYLCASSRRDSTIFSYGYTFGSGTRLTVV.

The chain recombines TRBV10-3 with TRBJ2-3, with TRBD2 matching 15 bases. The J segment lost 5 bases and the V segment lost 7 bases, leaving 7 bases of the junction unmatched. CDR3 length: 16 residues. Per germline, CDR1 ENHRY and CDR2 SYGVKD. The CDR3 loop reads CAITRTSGRGRDTQYF. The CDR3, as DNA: TGTGCCATCACCCGGACTAGCGGGAGGGGGAGAGATACGCAGTATTTT.

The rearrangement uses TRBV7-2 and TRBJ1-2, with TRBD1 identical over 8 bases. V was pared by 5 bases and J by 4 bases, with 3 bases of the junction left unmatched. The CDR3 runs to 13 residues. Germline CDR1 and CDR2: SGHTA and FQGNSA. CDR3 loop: CASSEQGAYGYTF. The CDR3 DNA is TGTGCCAGCAGCGAGCAGGGGGCCTATGGCTACACCTTC. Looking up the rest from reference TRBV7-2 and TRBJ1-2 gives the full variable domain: GAGVSQSPSNKVTEKGKDVELRCDPISGHTALYWYRQSLGQGLEFLIYFQGNSAPDKSGLPSDRFSAERTGGSVSTLTIQRTQQEDSAVYLCASSEQGAYGYTFGSGTRLTVV.

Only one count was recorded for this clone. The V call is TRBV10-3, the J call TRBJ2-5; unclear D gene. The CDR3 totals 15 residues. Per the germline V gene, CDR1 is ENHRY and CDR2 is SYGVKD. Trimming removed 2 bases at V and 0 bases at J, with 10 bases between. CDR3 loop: CAISERSSYQETQYF. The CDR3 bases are TGTGCCATCAGTGAGCGCTCGTCGTACCAAGAGACCCAGTACTTC.

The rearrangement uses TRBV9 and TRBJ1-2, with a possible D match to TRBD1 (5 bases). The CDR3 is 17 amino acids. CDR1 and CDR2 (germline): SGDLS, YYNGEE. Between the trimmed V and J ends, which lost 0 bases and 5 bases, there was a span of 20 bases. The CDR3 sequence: CASSVGRGRDSKYGYTF. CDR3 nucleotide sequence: TGTGCCAGCAGCGTAGGGAGGGGCCGAGACAGCAAATATGGCTACACCTTC. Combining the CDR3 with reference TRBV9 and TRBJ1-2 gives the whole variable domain DSGVTQTPKHLITATGQRVTLRCSPRSGDLSVYWYQQSLDQGLQFLIQYYNGEERAKGNILERFSAQQFPDLHSELNLSSLELGDSALYFCASSVGRGRDSKYGYTFGSGTRLTVV.

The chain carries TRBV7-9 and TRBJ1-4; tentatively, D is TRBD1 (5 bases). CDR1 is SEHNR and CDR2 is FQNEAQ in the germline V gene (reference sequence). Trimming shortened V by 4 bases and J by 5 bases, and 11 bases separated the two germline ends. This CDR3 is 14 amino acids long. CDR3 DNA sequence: TGTGCCAGCAGCTCCATAAAGGGGAATGAAAAACTGTTTTTT. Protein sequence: CASSSIKGNEKLFF.

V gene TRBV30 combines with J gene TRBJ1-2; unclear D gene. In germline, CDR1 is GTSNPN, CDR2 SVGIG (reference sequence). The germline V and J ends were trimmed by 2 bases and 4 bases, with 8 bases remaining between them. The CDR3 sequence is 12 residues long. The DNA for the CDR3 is TGTGCCTGGAGTCGGAAGTCCTATGGCTACACCTTC. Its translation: CAWSRKSYGYTF.

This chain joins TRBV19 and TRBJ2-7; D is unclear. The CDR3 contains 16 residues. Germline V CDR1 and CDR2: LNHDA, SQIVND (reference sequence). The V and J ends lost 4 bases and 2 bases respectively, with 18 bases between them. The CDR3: CASSKVRMTFTYEQYF. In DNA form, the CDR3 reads TGTGCCAGTAGTAAGGTGAGGATGACCTTTACCTACGAGCAGTACTTC.

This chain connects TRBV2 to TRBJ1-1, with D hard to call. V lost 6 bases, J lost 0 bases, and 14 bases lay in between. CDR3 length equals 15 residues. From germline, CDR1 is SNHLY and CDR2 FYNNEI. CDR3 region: CASSPQTNMNTEAFF. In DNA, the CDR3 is TGTGCCAGCAGCCCACAGACTAATATGAACACTGAAGCTTTCTTT.

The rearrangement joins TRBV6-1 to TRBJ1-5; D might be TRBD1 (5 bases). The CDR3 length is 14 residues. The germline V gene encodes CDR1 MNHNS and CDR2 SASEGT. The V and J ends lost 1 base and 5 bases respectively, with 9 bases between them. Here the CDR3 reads CASSEGGEYQPQHF. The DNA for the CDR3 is TGTGCCAGCAGTGAAGGGGGGGAGTATCAGCCCCAGCATTTT.

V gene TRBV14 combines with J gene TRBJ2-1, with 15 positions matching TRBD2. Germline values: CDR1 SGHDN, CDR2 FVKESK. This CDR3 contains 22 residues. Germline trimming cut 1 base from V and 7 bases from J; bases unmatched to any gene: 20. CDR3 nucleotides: TGTGCCAGCAGCCAAGTAGGCAGGACTAGCGGGGGGGTGCATCCTAATCCGAATGAGCAGTTCTTC. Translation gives CASSQVGRTSGGVHPNPNEQFF.

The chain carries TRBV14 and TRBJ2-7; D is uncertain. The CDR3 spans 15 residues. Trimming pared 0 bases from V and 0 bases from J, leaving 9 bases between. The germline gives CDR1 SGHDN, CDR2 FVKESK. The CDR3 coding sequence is TGTGCCAGCAGCCAAGAACCGCGGCCCTCCTACGAGCAGTACTTC. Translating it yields CASSQEPRPSYEQYF.

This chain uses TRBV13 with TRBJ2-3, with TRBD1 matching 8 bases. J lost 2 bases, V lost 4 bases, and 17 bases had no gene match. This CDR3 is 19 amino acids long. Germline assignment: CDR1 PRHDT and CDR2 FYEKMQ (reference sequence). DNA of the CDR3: TGTGCCAGCAGCTCACGGACAGGGAATACAGCTCCAAACACAGATACGCAGTATTTT. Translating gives CASSSRTGNTAPNTDTQYF. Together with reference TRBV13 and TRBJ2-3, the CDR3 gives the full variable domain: AAGVIQSPRHLIKEKRETATLKCYPIPRHDTVYWYQQGPGQDPQFLISFYEKMQSDKGSIPDRFSAQQFSDYHSELNMSSLELGDSALYFCASSSRTGNTAPNTDTQYFGPGTRLTVL.

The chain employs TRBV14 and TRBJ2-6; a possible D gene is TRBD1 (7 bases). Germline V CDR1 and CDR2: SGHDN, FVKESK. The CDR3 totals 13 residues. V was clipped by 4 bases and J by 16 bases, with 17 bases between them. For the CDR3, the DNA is TGTGCCAGCAGCCCCCGCGGGACAGCTCTTCTGACTTTC. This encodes CASSPRGTALLTF.

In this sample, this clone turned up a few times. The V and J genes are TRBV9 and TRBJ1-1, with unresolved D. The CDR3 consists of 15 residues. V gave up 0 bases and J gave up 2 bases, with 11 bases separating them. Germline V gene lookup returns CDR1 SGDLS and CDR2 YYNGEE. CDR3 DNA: TGTGCCAGCAGCGTAGATTTGTTCGGTAACACTGAAGCTTTCTTT. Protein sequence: CASSVDLFGNTEAFF.

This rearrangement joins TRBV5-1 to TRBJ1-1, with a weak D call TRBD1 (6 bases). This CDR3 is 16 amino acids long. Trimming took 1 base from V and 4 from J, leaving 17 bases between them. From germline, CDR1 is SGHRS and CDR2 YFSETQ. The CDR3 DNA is TGCGCCAGCAGCTTGCACCCGACAGGAGTGAGCACTGAAGCTTTCTTT. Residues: CASSLHPTGVSTEAFF.

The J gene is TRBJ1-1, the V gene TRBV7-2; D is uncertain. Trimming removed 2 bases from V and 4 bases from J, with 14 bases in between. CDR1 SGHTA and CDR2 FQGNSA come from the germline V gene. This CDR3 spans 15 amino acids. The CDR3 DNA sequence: TGTGCCAGCAGCTTACACCGCGGACCTCGCACTGAAGCTTTCTTT. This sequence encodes CASSLHRGPRTEAFF.

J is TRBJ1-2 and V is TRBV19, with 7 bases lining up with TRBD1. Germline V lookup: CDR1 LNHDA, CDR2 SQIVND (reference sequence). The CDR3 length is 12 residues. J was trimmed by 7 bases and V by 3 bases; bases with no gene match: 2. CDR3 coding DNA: TGTGCCAGTAGTATGACAGGGATTGGCTACACCTTC. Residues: CASSMTGIGYTF.

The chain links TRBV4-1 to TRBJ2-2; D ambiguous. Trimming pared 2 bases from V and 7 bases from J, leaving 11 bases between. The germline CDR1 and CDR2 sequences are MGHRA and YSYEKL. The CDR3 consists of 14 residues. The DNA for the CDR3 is TGCGCCAGCAGCCAAACCCCAAGAATCGGGGAGCTGTTTTTT. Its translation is CASSQTPRIGELFF.

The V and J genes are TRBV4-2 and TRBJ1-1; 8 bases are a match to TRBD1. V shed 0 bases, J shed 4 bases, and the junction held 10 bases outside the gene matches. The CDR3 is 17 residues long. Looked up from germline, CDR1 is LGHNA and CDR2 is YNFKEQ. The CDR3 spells CASSQDATGTGGTEAFF. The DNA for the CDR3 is TGTGCCAGCAGCCAAGACGCGACTGGAACAGGGGGCACTGAAGCTTTCTTT.

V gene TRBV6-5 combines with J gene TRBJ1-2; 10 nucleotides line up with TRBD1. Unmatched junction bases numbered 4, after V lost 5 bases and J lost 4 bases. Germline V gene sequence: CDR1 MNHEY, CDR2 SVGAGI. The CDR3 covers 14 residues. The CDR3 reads CASSGTGAGYGYTF. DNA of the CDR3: TGTGCCAGCAGTGGGACAGGGGCTGGCTATGGCTACACCTTC.

CDR3: CASSVEGGESTDTQYF. The CDR3 DNA reads as TGTGCCAGCAGCGTAGAGGGAGGGGAGAGCACAGATACGCAGTATTTT. The gene calls are TRBV9 and TRBJ2-3, with 7 bases aligning to TRBD2. The germline CDR1 and CDR2 sequences are SGDLS and YYNGEE. V dropped 0 bases and J dropped 0; count of bases not matched to a gene: 4. CDR3 length: 16 residues. The variable domain in full, with the rest retrieved from reference TRBV9 and TRBJ2-3, is DSGVTQTPKHLITATGQRVTLRCSPRSGDLSVYWYQQSLDQGLQFLIQYYNGEERAKGNILERFSAQQFPDLHSELNLSSLELGDSALYFCASSVEGGESTDTQYFGPGTRLTVL.

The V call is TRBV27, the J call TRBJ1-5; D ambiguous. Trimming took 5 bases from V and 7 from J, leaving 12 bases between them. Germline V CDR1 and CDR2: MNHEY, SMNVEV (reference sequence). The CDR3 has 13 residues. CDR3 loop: CASSMYGGQPQHF. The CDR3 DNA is TGTGCCAGCAGTATGTATGGAGGGCAGCCCCAGCATTTT.

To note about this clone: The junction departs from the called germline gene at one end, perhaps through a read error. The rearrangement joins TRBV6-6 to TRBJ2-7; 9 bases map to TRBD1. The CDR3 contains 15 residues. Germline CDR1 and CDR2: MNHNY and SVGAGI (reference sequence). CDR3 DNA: TGTGCCAGCAGCTCCGACCTTGGACAGGGGCGCGAGCAATACTTC. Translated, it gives CASSSDLGQGREQYF.

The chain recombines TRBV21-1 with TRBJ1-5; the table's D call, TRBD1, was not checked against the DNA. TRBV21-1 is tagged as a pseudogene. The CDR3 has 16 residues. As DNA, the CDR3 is TGTGCCAGCAGCAAACAGTCGGGACAGGGAAATCAGCCCCAGCATTTT. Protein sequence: CASSKQSGQGNQPQHF.

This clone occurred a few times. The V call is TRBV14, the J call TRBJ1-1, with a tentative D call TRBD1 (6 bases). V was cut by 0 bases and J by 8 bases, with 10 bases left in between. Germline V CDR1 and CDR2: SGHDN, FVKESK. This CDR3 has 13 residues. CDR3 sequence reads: CASSQDWTVEAFF. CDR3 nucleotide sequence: TGTGCCAGCAGCCAAGATTGGACAGTAGAAGCTTTCTTT.

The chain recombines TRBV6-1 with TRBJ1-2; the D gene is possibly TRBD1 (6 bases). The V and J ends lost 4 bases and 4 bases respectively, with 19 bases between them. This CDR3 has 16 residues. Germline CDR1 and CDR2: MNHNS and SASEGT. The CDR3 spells CASSAPRDIVLYGYTF. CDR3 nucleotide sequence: TGTGCCAGCAGTGCACCAAGGGACATCGTCCTCTATGGCTACACCTTC.

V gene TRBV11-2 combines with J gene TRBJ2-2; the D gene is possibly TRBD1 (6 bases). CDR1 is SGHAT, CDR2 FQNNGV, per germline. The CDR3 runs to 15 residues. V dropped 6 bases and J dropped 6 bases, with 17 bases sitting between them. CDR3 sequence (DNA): TGTGCCAGCAGGGACCTCAGGGGACCGTCCGGGGAGCTGTTTTTT. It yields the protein CASRDLRGPSGELFF.

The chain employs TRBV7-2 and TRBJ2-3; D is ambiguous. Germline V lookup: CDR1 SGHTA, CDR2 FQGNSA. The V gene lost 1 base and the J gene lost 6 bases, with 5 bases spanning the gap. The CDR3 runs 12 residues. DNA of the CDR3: TGTGCCAGCAGCTTAGTATGGGATACGCAGTATTTT. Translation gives CASSLVWDTQYF.

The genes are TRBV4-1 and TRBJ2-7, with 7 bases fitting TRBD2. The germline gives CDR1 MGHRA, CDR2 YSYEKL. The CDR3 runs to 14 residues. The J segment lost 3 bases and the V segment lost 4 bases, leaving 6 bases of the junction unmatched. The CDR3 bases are TGCGCCAGCAGCCCCCCCGGCGGGAGCTACGAGCAGTACTTC. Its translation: CASSPPGGSYEQYF.

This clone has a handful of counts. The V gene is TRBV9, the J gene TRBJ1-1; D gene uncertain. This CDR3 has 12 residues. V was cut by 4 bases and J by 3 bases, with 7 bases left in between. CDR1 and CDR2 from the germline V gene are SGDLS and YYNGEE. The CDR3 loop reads CASSPAYTEAFF. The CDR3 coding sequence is TGTGCCAGCAGCCCGGCGTACACTGAAGCTTTCTTT.